The 26 T cell receptor beta chains in this list originate from one sample, sequenced in a study of T-cell reconstitution after alpha-beta-depleted transplantation in children. Preparation of the TCRbeta library involved a method that used unique molecular identifiers. TCRdb reanalysed the PCR reads using MiXCR and keeps one entry per CDR3 protein. The sample carries 350,000 to 400,000 distinct CDR3 sequences, about 14% recorded once. The sequencing here drew on PBMCs, taken from the stem cell graft. The receptors come from a human donor who donated a stem cell graft to a child with Fanconi anemia.

The table lists this clonotype with many counts. The genes are TRBV20-1 and TRBJ2-2; D gene ambiguous. V dropped 3 bases and J dropped 1 base, with 9 bases sitting between them. The CDR3 has 14 residues. Per germline, CDR1 DFQATT and CDR2 SNEGSKA (reference sequence). This CDR3 is CSARERMNTGELFF. The CDR3 nucleotides are TGCAGTGCTAGGGAAAGGATGAACACCGGGGAGCTGTTTTTT.

The rearrangement joins TRBV3-1 to TRBJ1-4, with no clear D. The CDR3 has 16 amino acids. The germline gives CDR1 LGHDT, CDR2 YNNKEL (reference sequence). The V gene lost 0 bases and the J gene lost 0 bases, with 8 bases spanning the gap. The CDR3, as DNA: TGTGCCAGCAGCCAAGACTCGGGCGCAACTAATGAAAAACTGTTTTTT. Its translation is CASSQDSGATNEKLFF.

This clonotype showed up many times. This chain joins TRBV12-3 or TRBV12-4 and TRBJ1-4; no clear D. V was trimmed by 2 bases and J by 12 bases, leaving 10 bases between them. CDR3 length: 12 amino acids. CDR3 bases: TGTGCCAGCAGTTTAAATGGGCAGGAACTGTTTTTT. Encoded protein: CASSLNGQELFF.

V and J are TRBV12-3 or TRBV12-4 and TRBJ1-1; D uncertain. V was shortened by 2 bases and J by 1 base, with 8 bases between the two germline ends. This CDR3 has 14 amino acids. The CDR3 loop reads CASSLRRGNTEAFF. DNA for the CDR3: TGTGCCAGCAGTTTAAGACGGGGGAACACTGAAGCTTTCTTT.

Turning to this clonotype: Germline is not matched at one junction end, which may reflect a read error. The DNA for the CDR3 is TGTGCCAGCTGTTTCATTCCGGGACAGGGATCAGGGGCCAACGTCCTGACTTTC. Its protein product is CASCFIPGQGSGANVLTF. This chain connects TRBV12-3 or TRBV12-4 to TRBJ2-6, with TRBD1 matching 9 bases. CDR3 length: 18 amino acids.

This clonotype was detected many times. The chain employs TRBV6-5 and TRBJ1-1; maybe TRBD1 (6 bases). Germline V gives CDR1 MNHEY, CDR2 SVGAGI. Trimming cost V 5 bases and J 4 bases, with 11 bases left between them. The CDR3 contains 13 residues. CDR3 in DNA: TGTGCCAGCAGTACCTTACAGGGCACTGAAGCTTTCTTT. It codes for CASSTLQGTEAFF.

This clonotype was seen only a few times. In DNA form, the CDR3 reads TGCGCCAGCAGCTTGGAATTATCACTGAACACTGAAGCTTTCTTT. Its translation: CASSLELSLNTEAFF. V and J are TRBV5-1 and TRBJ1-1, with D unresolved. CDR1 and CDR2 (germline): SGHRS, YFSETQ. The CDR3 contains 15 residues. V lost 0 bases, J lost 0 bases, and 9 bases lay in between.

On this clonotype itself: Being one base from a much bigger clone, this may be a read error. The rearrangement links TRBV28 to TRBJ1-4, with 7 bases lining up with TRBD1. CDR3 length: 14 amino acids. CDR1 is MDHEN and CDR2 is SYDVKM in the germline V gene. The CDR3 is CASSLTGDNEKPFF. The CDR3 DNA reads TGTGCCAGCAGTCTAACAGGGGATAATGAAAAACCGTTTTTT.

This clonotype was recorded at least ten times. The V and J genes are TRBV25-1 and TRBJ1-1; D ambiguous. The length of the CDR3 is 13 residues. Trimming left V 5 bases short and J 4 bases short, with 11 bases between. Germline V gene data show CDR1 as MGHDK and CDR2 as SYGVNS. The CDR3 reads CASSLRGITEAFF. In DNA form, the CDR3 reads TGTGCCAGCAGTTTACGAGGGATCACTGAAGCTTTCTTT.

This clonotype was observed at least ten times. V and J are TRBV3-1 and TRBJ2-7; 11 bases are shared with TRBD1. The CDR3 loop spans 16 amino acids. Germline CDR1 reads LGHDT; CDR2 reads YNNKEL (reference sequence). V trimming: 4 bases; J trimming: 3 bases; junction bases outside the gene matches: 8. The CDR3 is CASSPRGQGGFYEQYV. The CDR3 DNA follows: TGTGCCAGCAGCCCGCGGGGACAGGGGGGATTCTACGAGCAGTACGTC.

In its sample, this clonotype was seen a few times. The V gene is TRBV11-2, the J gene TRBJ1-6, with D maybe TRBD1 (6 bases). Germline values: CDR1 SGHAT, CDR2 FQNNGV. The CDR3 has 15 amino acids. V was trimmed by 3 bases and J by 7 bases, leaving 13 bases between them. CDR3 sequence reads: CASSLEQGGNSPLHF. In DNA form, the CDR3 reads TGTGCCAGCAGCTTGGAACAGGGAGGGAATTCACCCCTCCACTTT.

This clonotype was detected many times. This chain links TRBV6-5 with TRBJ1-1; D possibly corresponds to TRBD1 (6 bases). The CDR3 spans 14 residues. Trimming shortened V by 5 bases and J by 1 base, and 11 bases separated the two germline ends. CDR1 and CDR2 (germline): MNHEY, SVGAGI. CDR3 DNA sequence: TGTGCCAGCAGTCGAGGGGGGCAGAACACTGAAGCTTTCTTT. It is translated as CASSRGGQNTEAFF.

The rearrangement joins TRBV5-1 to TRBJ1-1, with 7 bases matching TRBD1. Germline-derived CDR1 and CDR2 are SGHRS and YFSETQ. Germline trimming cut 3 bases from V and 5 bases from J; bases unmatched to any gene: 4. CDR3 length: 13 residues. The CDR3 bases are TGCGCCAGCAGCTACACGACAGGGACTGAAGCTTTCTTT. Residues: CASSYTTGTEAFF.

This chain uses TRBV5-4 with TRBJ2-3; D may match TRBD1 or TRBD2 (5 bases each). V was pared by 7 bases and J by 3 bases, with 24 bases between. The CDR3 loop spans 17 amino acids. Germline V gives CDR1 SGHNT, CDR2 YYREEE (reference sequence). The CDR3 DNA is TGTGCCAGCCCCCAGGGCGTGGGACCCCTTATGACAGATACGCAGTATTTT. Its protein is CASPQGVGPLMTDTQYF.

Many counts were recorded for this clonotype. V usage is TRBV27 and J usage is TRBJ2-5; 8 bases are shared with TRBD2. Germline V gives CDR1 MNHEY, CDR2 SMNVEV (reference sequence). This CDR3 has 15 residues. Trimming cost V 5 bases and J 4 bases; bases outside gene matches: 9. CDR3 sequence reads: CASSPRPTSGETQYF. In nucleotides, the CDR3 is TGTGCCAGCAGTCCGAGGCCAACTAGCGGAGAGACCCAGTACTTC.

This clonotype has more than one count but fewer than ten. The rearrangement links TRBV19 to TRBJ1-2, with D possibly matching TRBD1 (6 bases). Germline assignment: CDR1 LNHDA and CDR2 SQIVND (reference sequence). This CDR3 has 16 amino acids. The V end was cut by 8 bases, the J end by 2 bases, with 21 bases between. The CDR3 region has the DNA TGTGCCAGTTCAAACCCGCGAACCGGACAGAACTATGGCTACACCTTC. Translated, it gives CASSNPRTGQNYGYTF.

This clonotype was seen a handful of times. This chain uses TRBV20-1 with TRBJ2-1; TRBD2 aligns across 14 bases. The germline CDR1 and CDR2 sequences are DFQATT and SNEGSKA (reference sequence). The CDR3 spans 17 residues. Trimming at V came to 2 bases and at J to 7 bases, leaving 10 bases not matched to a gene. The CDR3 DNA follows: TGCAGTGCTAGACTGTGGCCGGGACTAGCGGGGGAAAATGAGCAGTTCTTC. Its translation is CSARLWPGLAGENEQFF.

This chain links TRBV5-1 with TRBJ2-7; 13 bases are a match to TRBD2. The CDR3 is 15 amino acids. With V trimmed by 4 bases and J by 4 bases, 5 bases remained unmatched. CDR1 is SGHRS, CDR2 YFSETQ, per germline. The CDR3 spells CASSRLAGGDYEQYF. CDR3 nucleotide sequence: TGCGCCAGCAGCCGACTAGCGGGAGGAGATTACGAGCAGTACTTC.

This clonotype has only a few counts. This chain links TRBV30 with TRBJ2-5; no clear D gene. The CDR3 loop spans 12 amino acids. Germline values: CDR1 GTSNPN, CDR2 SVGIG (reference sequence). Trimming took off 3 bases at V and 3 bases at J, with 8 bases between the two ends. In DNA, the CDR3 is TGTGCCTGGAGCTCACGGAAAGAGACCCAGTACTTC. The encoded protein is CAWSSRKETQYF.

This clonotype showed up many times. The chain employs TRBV4-3 and TRBJ2-5, with D unresolved. Germline CDR1 is LGHNA and CDR2 is YSLEER. This CDR3 comprises 14 residues. Trimming shortened V by 0 bases and J by 5 bases, and 10 bases separated the two germline ends. The CDR3 DNA reads TGCGCCAGCAGCCAAGAAAGGTCGTGGGAGACCCAGTACTTC. This translates into CASSQERSWETQYF.

This clonotype was recorded at least ten times. The chain has TRBV12-3 or TRBV12-4 and TRBJ2-3; 7 bases align to TRBD2. This CDR3 region has 14 residues. V lost 4 bases and J lost 4; bases outside the gene matches: 5. The CDR3 sequence is CASSWGGGADTQYF. For the CDR3, the DNA is TGTGCCAGCAGTTGGGGTGGGGGGGCAGATACGCAGTATTTT.

The rearrangement joins TRBV12-3 or TRBV12-4 to TRBJ1-5, with D possibly being TRBD1 (5 bases). V was cut by 11 bases and J by 7 bases, with 24 bases left in between. The CDR3 length is 15 residues. The CDR3 spells CAFCYWGGTGQPQHF. CDR3 DNA: TGTGCCTTCTGTTATTGGGGGGGGACGGGGCAGCCCCAGCATTTT.

This clonotype was picked up a small number of times. The chain couples TRBV10-1 to TRBJ2-3; possibly TRBD2 for D (6 bases). Deletions cut 8 bases from V and 0 bases from J, with 15 bases between. This CDR3 has 15 residues. Germline CDR1 reads WNHNN; CDR2 reads SYGVQD (reference sequence). The CDR3 here is CASRASVSSTDTQYF. The CDR3, as DNA: TGCGCCAGCCGGGCTAGCGTCTCTAGCACAGATACGCAGTATTTT.

This clonotype has a handful of counts. J is TRBJ2-3 and V is TRBV7-2, with TRBD1 matching 10 bases. CDR3 length equals 16 residues. Germline V gene sequence: CDR1 SGHTA, CDR2 FQGNSA. Trimming at V came to 3 bases and at J to 3 bases, leaving 6 bases not matched to a gene. The CDR3: CASSLTGTGVTDTQYF. The CDR3 region has the DNA TGTGCCAGCAGCTTGACCGGGACAGGGGTTACAGATACGCAGTATTTT.

This clonotype was found a few times. The rearrangement links TRBV5-5 to TRBJ1-1; 10 bases line up with TRBD1. Per germline, CDR1 SGHKS and CDR2 YYEKEE (reference sequence). The CDR3 loop spans 15 amino acids. Unmatched junction bases numbered 9, after V lost 4 bases and J lost 6 bases. The CDR3 region has the DNA TGTGCCAGCAGCATTAGAGGGGGGACAGGGGCTGAAGCTTTCTTT. It yields the protein CASSIRGGTGAEAFF. The full variable domain, in which reference TRBV5-5 and TRBJ1-1 provide the parts outside the CDR3, is DAGVTQSPTHLIKTRGQQVTLRCSPISGHKSVSWYQQVLGQGPQFIFQYYEKEERGRGNFPDRFSARQFPNYSSELNVNALLLGDSALYLCASSIRGGTGAEAFFGQGTRLTVV.

This chain joins TRBV28 and TRBJ1-1, with D tentatively TRBD1 (5 bases). Per germline, CDR1 MDHEN and CDR2 SYDVKM. The V end lost 6 bases, the J end lost 10 bases, and 12 bases lay between the germline ends. The CDR3 contains 11 residues. The CDR3 sequence: CASRDSGGAFF. The CDR3 DNA reads TGTGCCAGCAGAGACAGCGGTGGAGCTTTCTTT.